This section outlines one TCR beta chain sequence together with its context. Its antigen is unidentified. This specimen belongs to a study of CD8 T cells in Susac syndrome. Study background: The sequenced Susac syndrome patients comprised six with active disease and about eight in remission. Study-wide results and caveats: The CD4+ T cell repertoires of Susac syndrome were found to show no clonal expansion.

FACS enriched CD8+ TEMRA cells, while bulk CD8+ and CD4+ were negatively isolated. V was cut by 0 bases and J by 15 bases, with 15 bases left in between. In germline, CDR1 is SGHDN, CDR2 FVKESK. This CDR3 is built from 13 residues. Reverse transcription used about 0.45 to 1 ug RNA and random hexamers. TCRdb re-called the immunoSEQ multiplex PCR reads through MiXCR, storing one row per CDR3 protein. The data show under 200,000 distinct CDR3 sequences, with 90% to 96% seen just once and 0.098% held by the top ten. This receptor was identified in a human donor with Susac syndrome. The chain is built from TRBV14 and TRBJ2-1, with D possibly TRBD2 on 6 matching bases. The sequenced sample consisted of CD4+ T cells from PBMCs. CDR3 coding DNA: TGTGCCAGCAGCCAAGATGATTTGGGACTTCGGTTCTTC. Translating it yields CASSQDDLGLRFF. The entire variable domain, with the rest obtained from reference TRBV14 and TRBJ2-1, is as follows: EAGVTQFPSHSVIEKGQTVTLRCDPISGHDNLYWYRRVMGKEIKFLLHFVKESKQDESGMPNNRFLAERTGGTYSTLKVQPAELEDSGVYFCASSQDDLGLRFFGPGTRLTVL.